A single sample is the source of the 10 T cell receptor beta chains below, sequenced in a study of T cells after somatic rescue of genetic block. Repertoires were generated with immunoSEQ multiplex PCR, while TCRdb's copy carries only in-frame clones and drops some. The sample carries 80,000 to 90,000 clones, around 90% recorded once. The sequenced material came from peripheral blood mononuclear cells (PBMCs). The source is a woman between 18 and 29 years old.

The V gene is TRBV4-2, the J gene TRBJ1-4; D is uncertain. This CDR3 has 13 amino acids. Trimming removed 6 bases at V and 7 bases at J, with 12 bases between. From germline, CDR1 is LGHNA and CDR2 YNFKEQ. CDR3 sequence: CASRGSLVEKLFF. DNA of the CDR3: TGTGCCAGCAGAGGCAGTTTAGTTGAAAAACTGTTTTTT.

The genes are TRBV28 and TRBJ2-3; D remains unclear. The V end was cut by 6 bases, the J end by 2 bases, with 9 bases between. In germline, CDR1 is MDHEN, CDR2 SYDVKM. The CDR3 totals 13 residues. CDR3 DNA sequence: TGTGCCAGCAGAAGTGCGCACACAGATACGCAGTATTTT. Residues: CASRSAHTDTQYF.

The genes are TRBV11-3 and TRBJ2-1; TRBD2 aligns across 8 bases. CDR3 length equals 15 residues. In germline, CDR1 is SGHNT, CDR2 YENEEA. The V segment lost 5 bases and the J segment 6 bases; nucleotides outside the gene matches: 9. The CDR3: CASSLRAGEPNEQFF. The CDR3, as DNA: TGTGCCAGCAGCCTACGAGCGGGGGAACCCAATGAGCAGTTCTTC.

CDR3 in DNA: TGTGCCAGCAGCTTAGTCGGGCAAGAGACCCAGTACTTC. Amino acid sequence: CASSLVGQETQYF. The chain uses TRBV7-3 and TRBJ2-5; no reliable D call. V lost 2 bases and J lost 2, with 6 bases in between. Germline values: CDR1 SGHTA, CDR2 FQGTGA. The CDR3 length is 13 residues.

The V gene is TRBV5-6, the J gene TRBJ2-7; no clear D. The CDR3 covers 12 residues. Trimming left V 4 bases short and J 2 bases short, with 7 bases between. Germline V lookup: CDR1 SGHDT, CDR2 YYEEEE. In nucleotides, the CDR3 is TGTGCCAGCAGCAGCGTAGCCTACGAGCAGTACTTC. Its protein product is CASSSVAYEQYF.

The chain couples TRBV14 to TRBJ2-7, with D maybe TRBD1 (6 bases). CDR3 length equals 15 residues. Trimming stripped 0 bases from V and 1 base from J, with 10 bases between. Germline CDR1 and CDR2: SGHDN and FVKESK. CDR3: CASSQEVDRSYEQYF. CDR3 in DNA: TGTGCCAGCAGCCAAGAAGTTGACAGGTCCTACGAGCAGTACTTC. Filled out from reference TRBV14 and TRBJ2-7, the complete variable domain reads EAGVTQFPSHSVIEKGQTVTLRCDPISGHDNLYWYRRVMGKEIKFLLHFVKESKQDESGMPNNRFLAERTGGTYSTLKVQPAELEDSGVYFCASSQEVDRSYEQYFGPGTRLTVT.

The chain employs TRBV28 and TRBJ2-3; the match to TRBD1 covers 7 bases. Germline-derived CDR1 and CDR2 are MDHEN and SYDVKM. Trimming took 4 bases from V and 0 from J; bases not matched to a gene: 4. The CDR3 totals 15 residues. The CDR3 region has the DNA TGTGCCAGCAGTTGGGGACAGTCTAGCACAGATACGCAGTATTTT. Encoded protein: CASSWGQSSTDTQYF.

The rearrangement uses TRBV11-3 and TRBJ2-1; 9 bases fit TRBD2. In germline, CDR1 is SGHNT, CDR2 YENEEA. V gave up 6 bases and J gave up 6 bases; unmatched junction bases: 12. The CDR3 runs 16 residues. In nucleotides, the CDR3 is TGTGCCAGCAGAATTTCTATAGCGGGAGTCGGCAATGAGCAGTTCTTC. It specifies CASRISIAGVGNEQFF.

The chain employs TRBV29-1 and TRBJ2-7, with 8 bases matching TRBD2. The CDR3 is 15 amino acids. CDR1 and CDR2 from the germline V gene are SQVTM and ANQGSEA. Losses at the gene ends were 5 bases for V and 5 bases for J; bases not matched to a gene: 14. The CDR3 nucleotides read TGCAGCGTTTCCGGGGGACTAGTGCGCGGGGACGAGCAGTACTTC. Its protein is CSVSGGLVRGDEQYF.

This chain joins TRBV2 and TRBJ2-7; 8 bases agree with TRBD1. The CDR3 loop spans 12 amino acids. Germline V gene lookup returns CDR1 SNHLY and CDR2 FYNNEI. V shed 8 bases and J 6 bases; nucleotides not matched to a gene: 6. The CDR3 spells CASLADRVEQYF. CDR3 sequence (DNA): TGTGCCAGCCTCGCGGACAGGGTCGAGCAGTACTTC.